The rows below give T cell receptor beta chains drawn from one sample of a study of cytomegalovirus exposure and HLA in healthy donors. Generated by immunoSEQ multiplex PCR, the TCRdb table keeps only in-frame clones and is missing some. This table has about 190,000 clones, almost 80% appearing once. The source material was PBMCs. The receptors were gathered from a woman aged 18-30 years in good health and CMV-seronegative. CDR3s leave out the opening cysteine and the closing phenylalanine or tryptophan.

J gene: TRBJ1-1; V gene: TRBV27; CDR3 protein: ASKSGEGKAF
J gene: TRBJ1-1; V gene: TRBV9; CDR3 protein: ASSVGEGLGSEAF
J gene: -; V gene: TRBV29-1; CDR3 protein: SVRGLTFEQY
J gene: TRBJ2-2; V gene: TRBV27; CDR3 protein: ASTGRRSGASNTGELF
J gene: TRBJ1-6; V gene: TRBV5-8; CDR3 protein: ASSLGQYNSPLH
J gene: TRBJ1-4; V gene: TRBV7-8; CDR3 protein: ASTPGVTNEKLF
J gene: TRBJ2-3; V gene: TRBV11-2; CDR3 protein: ASSFPGGLAGSTDTQY
J gene: TRBJ1-1; V gene: TRBV28; CDR3 protein: ASSLMQGAGTEAF
J gene: TRBJ1-2; V gene: TRBV7-2; CDR3 protein: ASSSGGALGYGYT
J gene: TRBJ2-7; V gene: TRBV28; CDR3 protein: ASSLIPPAGEQY
J gene: TRBJ1-1; V gene: TRBV11-2; CDR3 protein: ASSLGATEAF
J gene: TRBJ1-3; V gene: TRBV5-1; CDR3 protein: ASSSGRDRGSGNTIY
J gene: TRBJ2-7; V gene: TRBV15; CDR3 protein: ATSPTGVGQLLYEQY
J gene: TRBJ2-6; V gene: TRBV14; CDR3 protein: ASSQPSGANVLT
J gene: TRBJ2-7; V gene: TRBV2; CDR3 protein: ASSVQGTPYEQY
J gene: TRBJ2-5; V gene: TRBV6-5; CDR3 protein: ASSYSGFQGEETQY
J gene: TRBJ1-2; V gene: TRBV5-1; CDR3 protein: ASSETGDYGYT
J gene: TRBJ2-7; V gene: TRBV20-1; CDR3 protein: SAARGAEQY
J gene: TRBJ1-6; V gene: TRBV28; CDR3 protein: ASERPGQGGSPLH
J gene: TRBJ1-1; V gene: TRBV27; CDR3 protein: ASSLRGLNTEAF
J gene: TRBJ2-1; V gene: TRBV9; CDR3 protein: ASSDPGTRRNEQF
J gene: TRBJ1-2; V gene: TRBV5-4; CDR3 protein: ASRMTGGAGYGYT
J gene: TRBJ2-7; V gene: TRBV28; CDR3 protein: ASSLLAGAYEQY
J gene: TRBJ1-4; V gene: TRBV9; CDR3 protein: ASSDGTITGKLF
J gene: TRBJ1-6; V gene: TRBV2; CDR3 protein: ASTPGVRDSPLH
J gene: TRBJ2-7; V gene: TRBV25-1; CDR3 protein: ASSASSGRVYEQY
J gene: TRBJ1-1; V gene: TRBV18; CDR3 protein: ASSSGLMSTEAF
J gene: TRBJ2-1; V gene: TRBV19; CDR3 protein: ASSIGTGVKNEQF
J gene: TRBJ1-6; V gene: TRBV7-6; CDR3 protein: ASSLARGTGNNSPLH
J gene: TRBJ2-7; V gene: TRBV6-5; CDR3 protein: ASSYVAGEGEQY
J gene: TRBJ2-1; V gene: TRBV7-6; CDR3 protein: ASSYGTGASDEQF
J gene: TRBJ2-3; V gene: TRBV4-2; CDR3 protein: ASSRYSDQVTDTQY
J gene: TRBJ2-5; V gene: TRBV9; CDR3 protein: ASSTTGGWETQY
J gene: TRBJ2-7; V gene: TRBV6-5; CDR3 protein: ASSYSPGADYEQY
J gene: TRBJ1-2; V gene: TRBV5-5; CDR3 protein: ASRGTGDISGGYT
J gene: TRBJ1-1; V gene: TRBV6-1; CDR3 protein: AIQIYTEAF
J gene: TRBJ2-1; V gene: TRBV19; CDR3 protein: ASSISGSVFSYNEQF
J gene: TRBJ2-1; V gene: TRBV28; CDR3 protein: ASSLWAGSSYNEQF
J gene: TRBJ1-6; V gene: TRBV6-4; CDR3 protein: ASSEELRSPLH
J gene: TRBJ2-3; V gene: TRBV27; CDR3 protein: ASSPPGSGSTDTQY
J gene: TRBJ2-7; V gene: TRBV2; CDR3 protein: ASRGGESYEQY
J gene: TRBJ1-2; V gene: TRBV7-2; CDR3 protein: ASSLGGTGSNYGYT
J gene: TRBJ1-1; V gene: TRBV2; CDR3 protein: ASSLAEDTEAF
J gene: TRBJ2-3; V gene: TRBV2; CDR3 protein: ASSVDRGSDTQY
J gene: TRBJ2-1; V gene: TRBV7-2; CDR3 protein: ASSRRTSALDEQF
J gene: TRBJ1-1; V gene: TRBV5-1; CDR3 protein: ASSEGRTEAF
J gene: TRBJ2-1; V gene: TRBV11-2; CDR3 protein: ASSLAGPLNEQF